This T cell receptor (beta chain) came from a study of beta chain features in type 1 diabetes. Study outcomes and limitations: A potential influence of HLA type upon TCRB rearrangement remained unresolved herein. Over-representation of high TCR-expressing cells was a possible consequence of cDNA sequencing.

Reverse transcription of all isolated RNA meant that expressed TCRB transcripts were sequenced. The assay was immunoSEQ multiplex PCR, and TCRdb's table has in-frame clones only and misses some. The sample yields under 450,000 clones, around 14% seen once. A few counts support this clone. What it recognizes is unknown. This CDR3 is 16 amino acids long. Germline CDR1 SGHTA, CDR2 FQGNSA. The ends were cut back, 2 bases at V and 7 bases at J, with 15 bases in the middle. The origin of this receptor is a man aged 25-45 years in good health. This chain uses TRBV7-2 with TRBJ1-6; tentatively, D is TRBD1 (5 bases). The sequencing sample was made of naive CD4+ T cells from blood. CDR3 sequence: CASSLFRGTDNSPLHF. CDR3 DNA sequence: TGTGCCAGCAGCTTATTTAGGGGCACAGACAATTCACCCCTCCACTTT.